These 18 T cell receptor beta chains were sequenced from one sample in a study of Ad26.COV2.S vaccination and SARS-CoV-2 variants. Sequencing was performed with immunoSEQ multiplex PCR; in TCRdb, only in-frame clones are kept and a portion is missing. Of about 350,000 clones detected, approximately 90% appear once; the ten largest clones hold approximately 5%. Stated treatment: around 19 received Ad26.COV2.S at low or high dose, single or two shots; 5 received placebo; per-sample allocation not given. All samples were drawn on day 63, counting from the first vaccine or placebo injection. Source: peripheral blood, taken in a trial of Ad26.COV2.S vaccine versus placebo. These receptors came from a person between 18 and 65 years old who received the Ad26.COV2.S COVID-19 vaccine or a placebo.

J is TRBJ2-1 and V is TRBV5-1; tentative D call: TRBD1 (6 bases). Germline V CDR1 and CDR2: SGHRS, YFSETQ. Trimming removed 1 base from V and 3 bases from J, with 11 bases in between. CDR3 length: 15 residues. The CDR3 DNA follows: TGCGCCAGCAGCTTGAGGCAGGGGTTCTACAATGAGCAGTTCTTC. It specifies CASSLRQGFYNEQFF.

This chain joins TRBV28 and TRBJ1-3; 7 nucleotides align to TRBD1. Germline V gene lookup returns CDR1 MDHEN and CDR2 SYDVKM. Trimming took 5 bases from V and 0 from J; bases not matched to a gene: 16. This CDR3 comprises 19 residues. CDR3 bases: TGTGCCAGCAGTGGACCCGGGACAGCCAAAAGGAGCTCTGGAAACACCATATATTTT. It yields the protein CASSGPGTAKRSSGNTIYF.

This clone has more than one count but fewer than ten. V gene TRBV7-2 combines with J gene TRBJ2-7; possible D gene TRBD2, 6 bases. With 5 bases removed from V and 7 bases from J, the gap between germline ends came to 21 bases. Per germline, CDR1 SGHTA and CDR2 FQGNSA. This CDR3 region has 15 residues. The DNA of the CDR3 is TGTGCCAGCAGCCCGGAAATTCTAGCGTCAGGGGAGCAGTACTTC. Protein product: CASSPEILASGEQYF.

This rearrangement joins TRBV5-6 to TRBJ2-7; D may be TRBD1 (6 bases). Germline V gene sequence: CDR1 SGHDT, CDR2 YYEEEE. The V end was cut by 1 base, the J end by 3 bases, with 11 bases between. This CDR3 region has 14 residues. CDR3 loop: CASSLKTGFYEQYF. The CDR3 nucleotides are TGTGCCAGCAGCTTGAAGACAGGCTTCTACGAGCAGTACTTC.

This rearrangement joins TRBV25-1 to TRBJ2-3; TRBD1 matches 8 bases. From germline, CDR1 is MGHDK and CDR2 SYGVNS. V shed 3 bases and J 4 bases; nucleotides not matched to a gene: 3. CDR3 length equals 14 residues. The CDR3 nucleotides read TGTGCCAGCAGTGATGACAGGGGCCCAGATACGCAGTATTTT. Protein product: CASSDDRGPDTQYF.

J is TRBJ2-2 and V is TRBV27; D is ambiguous. From germline, CDR1 is MNHEY and CDR2 SMNVEV (reference sequence). The CDR3 loop spans 14 amino acids. The V end lost 4 bases, the J end lost 2 bases, and 8 bases lay between the germline ends. In nucleotides, the CDR3 is TGTGCCAGCAGTTGGCTATCAAACACCGGGGAGCTGTTTTTT. This encodes CASSWLSNTGELFF.

The chain combines TRBV5-5 with TRBJ2-7; 10 bases are shared with TRBD2. Germline V gives CDR1 SGHKS, CDR2 YYEKEE (reference sequence). V was pared by 1 base and J by 0 bases, with 1 base of the junction left unmatched. This CDR3 has 15 amino acids. The CDR3 reads CASSLTSGNSYEQYF. Written as DNA, the CDR3 is TGTGCCAGCAGCTTGACTAGCGGGAACTCCTACGAGCAGTACTTC.

J is TRBJ1-3 and V is TRBV28; TRBD1 might be the D (5 bases). The CDR3 spans 12 residues. V shed 5 bases and J shed 8 bases, with 10 bases lying between them. The germline V gene has CDR1 MDHEN and CDR2 SYDVKM. The CDR3 sequence is CASSGTADTIYF. DNA of the CDR3: TGTGCCAGCAGTGGGACGGCAGACACCATATATTTT.

CDR3 in DNA: TGTGCCAGCAGCTTAACGCGGATGAACACTGAAGCTTTCTTT. This encodes CASSLTRMNTEAFF. This chain links TRBV13 with TRBJ1-1; D is unresolved. The CDR3 runs to 14 residues. Germline-derived CDR1 and CDR2 are PRHDT and FYEKMQ (reference sequence). Trimming shortened V by 2 bases and J by 0 bases, and 7 bases separated the two germline ends. Full variable domain (outside the CDR3, taken from reference TRBV13 and TRBJ1-1): AAGVIQSPRHLIKEKRETATLKCYPIPRHDTVYWYQQGPGQDPQFLISFYEKMQSDKGSIPDRFSAQQFSDYHSELNMSSLELGDSALYFCASSLTRMNTEAFFGQGTRLTVV.

The chain is built from TRBV10-3 and TRBJ1-5; no firm D call. CDR1 and CDR2 (germline): ENHRY, SYGVKD. This CDR3 has 13 residues. The V gene lost 5 bases and the J gene lost 1 base, with 6 bases spanning the gap. CDR3 coding DNA: TGTGCCATCAGTATCTTAAGCAATCAGCCCCAGCATTTT. The encoded protein is CAISILSNQPQHF.

V usage is TRBV29-1 and J usage is TRBJ1-1, with D possibly TRBD1 on 5 matching bases. V lost 6 bases and J lost 4, with 6 bases in between. The length of the CDR3 is 10 residues. The germline V gene encodes CDR1 SQVTM and CDR2 ANQGSEA. The CDR3 reads CSVGATEAFF. CDR3 sequence (DNA): TGCAGCGTAGGGGCCACTGAAGCTTTCTTT.

In this sample, this clone turned up once. The rearrangement uses TRBV3-1 (or the pseudogene TRBV3-2) and TRBJ2-5; D gene unclear. The CDR3 has 15 residues. Germline V gene data show CDR1 as LGHDT and CDR2 as YNNKEL (reference sequence). The V end was cut by 0 bases, the J end by 2 bases, with 10 bases between. CDR3 nucleotide sequence: TGTGCCAGCAGCCAAGATCTGGGCAGGCAAGAGACCCAGTACTTC. Translation: CASSQDLGRQETQYF.

The V gene is TRBV6-1, the J gene TRBJ2-3; 8 positions match TRBD2. The ends lost 1 base at V and 2 bases at J; junction bases unmatched: 8. Germline V CDR1 and CDR2: MNHNS, SASEGT. The length of the CDR3 is 17 residues. CDR3 coding DNA: TGTGCCAGCAGTGAAGGGGGGCTAGCGGGTATCACAGATACGCAGTATTTT. Amino acids: CASSEGGLAGITDTQYF.

The chain is built from TRBV6-5 and TRBJ1-6, with TRBD1 matching over 9 bases. The length of the CDR3 is 14 residues. After removal of 5 bases from V and 6 bases from J, the junction contained 2 bases not matched to a gene. CDR1 and CDR2 from the germline V gene are MNHEY and SVGAGI. The CDR3, as DNA: TGTGCCAGCAGTACGGGACAGGGTAATTCACCCCTCCACTTT. Translation: CASSTGQGNSPLHF.

V usage is TRBV27 and J usage is TRBJ2-7, with a possible D match to TRBD1 (6 bases). Germline-derived CDR1 and CDR2 are MNHEY and SMNVEV (reference sequence). Trimming took off 5 bases at V and 1 base at J, with 12 bases between the two ends. The CDR3 extends over 14 amino acids. The CDR3 sequence is CASSPGQLSYEQYF. The CDR3 region has the DNA TGTGCCAGCAGTCCAGGACAGTTGTCCTACGAGCAGTACTTC.

This chain connects TRBV15 to TRBJ1-4; D gene uncertain. This CDR3 is built from 18 residues. Trimming stripped 0 bases from V and 2 bases from J, with 16 bases between. Germline values: CDR1 LNHNV, CDR2 YYDKDF (reference sequence). In DNA, the CDR3 is TGTGCCACCAGCAGAGAGGTTGGTGGCGGGCAGACTAATGAAAAACTGTTTTTT. Its translation is CATSREVGGGQTNEKLFF. The whole variable domain, filled in from reference TRBV15 and TRBJ1-4, reads DAMVIQNPRYQVTQFGKPVTLSCSQTLNHNVMYWYQQKSSQAPKLLFHYYDKDFNNEADTPDNFQSRRPNTSFCFLDIRSPGLGDTAMYLCATSREVGGGQTNEKLFFGSGTQLSVL.

This chain joins TRBV28 and TRBJ1-6; 8 bases match TRBD1. Germline CDR1 MDHEN, CDR2 SYDVKM. V dropped 2 bases and J dropped 9; count of bases not matched to a gene: 6. There are 15 residues in the CDR3. CDR3 region: CASSLRTGSSSPLHF. The CDR3, as DNA: TGTGCCAGCAGTTTACGGACAGGGAGCAGTTCACCCCTCCACTTT.

The chain recombines TRBV3-1 (or the pseudogene TRBV3-2) with TRBJ2-5; 10 bases agree with TRBD2. Germline values: CDR1 LGHDT, CDR2 YNNKEL (reference sequence). The CDR3 runs 23 residues. Germline trimming cut 0 bases from V and 6 bases from J; bases unmatched to any gene: 28. CDR3 sequence reads: CASSQENPRPRLGGLAGEKTQYF. The CDR3 DNA follows: TGTGCCAGCAGCCAAGAGAATCCTAGGCCTCGGCTAGGTGGGCTAGCGGGGGAAAAGACCCAGTACTTC.